The sequence of this T cell receptor (beta chain) was determined in a study of cytomegalovirus exposure and HLA in healthy donors. The study's findings and limits: Specificity of a few CMV-associated chains for CMV antigens was verified in vitro. Within the data, a cluster of highly shared sequence variants was likely a sequencing artifact. Productive rates of about 90% or about 30% were seen for most TCR beta V segments in an earlier analysis. It emerged from a later analysis that several of the most significant clusters appeared to be linked to common viral pathogens.

Points on this clone: Its specificity is unknown.

J gave up 7 bases and V 2 bases, and 9 bases lay outside the gene matches. The CDR3 runs to 16 residues. Germline CDR1 MDHEN, CDR2 SYDVKM. It was with 60 Vbeta and 13 Jbeta primers that the PCR ran. Using immunoSEQ multiplex PCR, the repertoire was profiled, and TCRdb retains in-frame clones only, with some absent. The table shows around 130,000 clones, with roughly 79% occurring only once. The chain has TRBV28 and TRBJ2-1, with 9 bases aligning to TRBD2. Sequencing used PBMCs. The clonotype comes from a woman between 50 and 59 years old in good health and CMV-seronegative. CDR3 region: CASSLVGAGGLNEQFF. The CDR3 region has the DNA TGTGCCAGCAGTTTAGTGGGGGCGGGAGGGTTGAATGAGCAGTTCTTC.